This T cell receptor beta chain was observed in a study of T cells in narcolepsy (dated by TCRdb to between 2017 and 2018). Regarding the study in general: Healthy control donors were enrolled in the study alongside patients who had narcolepsy type 1 or type 2 (NT1, NT2). Autoreactive T cells targeting hypocretin neuron self-antigens (hypocretin, TRIB2) were sought in narcolepsy patients, and TCR Vbeta sequencing was used to track clonotypes in blood and CSF.

The research as a whole found: Numbers of sequenced blood memory CD4+ clonotypes were comparable, averaging roughly 40,000 in patients and some 33,000 in controls. In plots comparing CSF and blood CD4+ T cell clonotypes from the same patient, HCRT-specific and TRIB2-specific autoreactive clonotypes were highlighted. Autoreactive clonotypes were reported to be detected serially in the blood of the same patients and of different patients, but not in the blood of healthy controls. Some blood memory CD4+ repertoires from patients and controls contained no sequences matching autoreactive T cell clones.

As encoded in the germline V gene (reference sequence), CDR1 is LNHDA while CDR2 is SQIVND. Relative to germline, V is 1 base shorter and J is 7 bases shorter, with 8 bases between their ends. From cysteine to phenylalanine, the CDR3 is 13 amino acids long. Kept here is only the CDR3 DNA, which spans 39 bases and is read in frame from base 1. Memory CD4+ T cells were sorted ex vivo from peripheral blood of narcolepsy patients and healthy controls for TCR Vbeta sequencing. Library prep was done by the immunoSEQ multiplex PCR assay. This is the immuneACCESS table as TCRdb keeps it, with only in-frame sequences that have V and J called. A part of the clones is gone; compared with another copy, unresolved V genes explain less than half, and the rest is unexplained. A total of 25,000 to 35,000 clones appear in this sample, 78% of them only once. The ten largest account for approximately 1.1% of the sample.

On this clone itself: The antigen it recognizes is unknown. Per-base qualities were not stored, and no clone one base away is much larger.

The V gene is TRBV19 and the J gene is TRBJ1-5, with no D gene named confidently. Sequences were obtained from CD45RA- memory CD4+ T cells from PBMCs. In light of the paper, this sample's cell subset or site label describes: memory T cells sorted ex vivo from peripheral blood. The sequence was collected from a human donor with narcolepsy. DNA sequence: TGTGCCAGTAGTATAGGGTGGAGGCAGCCCCAGCATTTT. This sequence encodes CASSIGWRQPQHF. With the rest looked up from the reference TRBV19 and TRBJ1-5 genes rather than sequenced, the full variable domain is DGGITQSPKYLFRKEGQNVTLSCEQNLNHDAMYWYRQDPGQGLRLIYYSQIVNDFQKGDIAEGYSVSREKKESFPLTVTSAQKNPTAFYLCASSIGWRQPQHFGDGTRLSIL.